Below, 23 T cell receptor beta chains from the same sample are listed, as sequenced in a study of early T cells in non-severe SARS-CoV-2 infection. A single record per CDR3 protein comes from TCRdb applying MiXCR to the 5' RACE reads. The data hold roughly 58,000 distinct CDR3 sequences, with 6.2% observed a single time. Sequenced material: whole blood. The source is an adult who was a healthcare worker with PCR-confirmed SARS-CoV-2 infection or an uninfected control (not recorded which).

This clonotype was seen many times. The V gene is TRBV19, the J gene TRBJ1-5; a weak D match, TRBD1 (6 bases). There are 14 residues in the CDR3. CDR1 is LNHDA, CDR2 SQIVND, per germline (reference sequence). V shed 4 bases and J shed 8 bases, with 15 bases lying between them. CDR3 loop: CASSTLGATEPQHF. The CDR3 nucleotides read TGTGCCAGTAGTACCCTGGGGGCCACAGAGCCCCAGCATTTT.

The J gene is TRBJ2-1, the V gene TRBV4-1; no reliable D call. The CDR3 spans 17 residues. Germline V gene lookup returns CDR1 MGHRA and CDR2 YSYEKL. The V end lost 1 base, the J end lost 0 bases, and 13 bases lay between the germline ends. CDR3 region: CASSQVGPPSSYNEQFF. The CDR3 DNA follows: TGCGCCAGCAGCCAAGTAGGACCCCCGAGCTCCTACAATGAGCAGTTCTTC.

The table lists this clonotype with a few counts. CDR3 amino acids: CASSLASHRPTNTEAFF. In nucleotides, the CDR3 is TGTGCCAGCAGCTTAGCCTCTCACAGGCCAACGAACACTGAAGCTTTCTTT. The V call is TRBV7-2, the J call TRBJ1-1; TRBD1 is a possible D gene (5 bases). The ends were cut back, 0 bases at V and 1 base at J, with 15 bases in the middle. The germline V gene encodes CDR1 SGHTA and CDR2 FQGNSA. This CDR3 contains 17 residues.

This clonotype was seen at least ten times. The V and J genes are TRBV10-1 and TRBJ1-1, with no clear D. This CDR3 is 15 amino acids long. Trimming removed 3 bases from V and 0 bases from J, with 11 bases in between. Per germline, CDR1 WNHNN and CDR2 SYGVQD (reference sequence). CDR3 coding DNA: TGCGCCAGCAGTGACCAGGCCAATATGAACACTGAAGCTTTCTTT. It specifies CASSDQANMNTEAFF.

This clonotype was recorded many times. The chain is built from TRBV6-5 and TRBJ1-4; 12 nucleotides align to TRBD1. CDR1 and CDR2 (germline): MNHEY, SVGAGI. J gave up 7 bases and V 6 bases, and 12 bases lay outside the gene matches. The CDR3 is 17 amino acids. CDR3: CASRGQGAFVGSEKLFF. CDR3 coding DNA: TGTGCCAGCAGGGGACAGGGGGCGTTTGTGGGGAGTGAAAAACTGTTTTTT.

This clonotype was detected many times. The CDR3, as DNA: TGCAGTGCCCCTAGCGGTCAGGGACGGGAGACCCAGTACTTC. This sequence encodes CSAPSGQGRETQYF. The chain uses TRBV20-1 and TRBJ2-5; 7 bases are a match to TRBD2. The V segment lost 6 bases and the J segment 5 bases; nucleotides outside the gene matches: 12. Germline V gene lookup returns CDR1 DFQATT and CDR2 SNEGSKA (reference sequence). The CDR3 covers 14 residues.

This clonotype was counted ten times or more. The chain combines TRBV6-2 or TRBV6-3 with TRBJ2-1, with 9 bases lining up with TRBD2. V trimming: 6 bases; J trimming: 4 bases; junction bases outside the gene matches: 7. Per the germline V gene, CDR1 is MNHEY and CDR2 is SVGEGT. This CDR3 region has 15 residues. DNA of the CDR3: TGTGCCAGCAGCCCCGAGCGGGGGGAATACAATGAGCAGTTCTTC. Residues: CASSPERGEYNEQFF.

This clonotype was recorded many times. The gene calls are TRBV27 and TRBJ1-1; weak D call: TRBD1 (6 bases). V gave up 1 base and J gave up 2 bases, with 8 bases separating them. The germline gives CDR1 MNHEY, CDR2 SMNVEV (reference sequence). CDR3 length: 14 residues. CDR3 region: CASSLYRDNTEAFF. Written as DNA, the CDR3 is TGTGCCAGCAGTTTATACAGGGATAACACTGAAGCTTTCTTT.

This clonotype was counted ten times or more. The chain uses TRBV29-1 and TRBJ2-1, with TRBD2 matching 11 bases. J gave up 9 bases and V 8 bases, and 9 bases lay outside the gene matches. The CDR3 covers 13 residues. Germline V gives CDR1 SQVTM, CDR2 ANQGSEA. CDR3 coding DNA: TGCAGCCGGGCTAGCGGGGGGAGCGGTGAGCAGTTCTTC. Translated, it gives CSRASGGSGEQFF.

This clonotype was detected many times. This chain links TRBV5-1 with TRBJ1-5, with TRBD1 as a possible D gene (6 bases). Germline V lookup: CDR1 SGHRS, CDR2 YFSETQ. Deletions cut 4 bases from V and 1 base from J, with 15 bases between. The CDR3 extends over 16 amino acids. The CDR3 coding sequence is TGCGCCAGCAGCCCCACAGGGCTTTCGAGCAATCAGCCCCAGCATTTT. It specifies CASSPTGLSSNQPQHF.

The rearrangement joins TRBV6-5 to TRBJ2-5, with D possibly being TRBD1 (5 bases). V shed 4 bases and J shed 8 bases, with 14 bases lying between them. The CDR3 consists of 13 residues. Germline lookup yields CDR1 MNHEY and CDR2 SVGAGI. The CDR3 bases are TGTGCCAGCAGTTTATCTGGGGCTGGTACCCAGTACTTC. This sequence encodes CASSLSGAGTQYF.

In DNA, the CDR3 is TGTGCCAGCAGCCCGACAGGGAGGGGTGACACTGAAGCTTTCTTT. This codes for CASSPTGRGDTEAFF. The chain is built from TRBV5-6 and TRBJ1-1, with TRBD1 matching 7 bases. Germline V lookup: CDR1 SGHDT, CDR2 YYEEEE. The CDR3 loop spans 15 amino acids. With V trimmed by 4 bases and J by 3 bases, 9 bases remained unmatched. The whole variable domain, filled in from reference TRBV5-6 and TRBJ1-1, reads DAGVTQSPTHLIKTRGQQVTLRCSPKSGHDTVSWYQQALGQGPQFIFQYYEEEERQRGNFPDRFSGHQFPNYSSELNVNALLLGDSALYLCASSPTGRGDTEAFFGQGTRLTVV.

This clonotype was recorded many times. The rearrangement joins TRBV5-1 to TRBJ2-1, with 8 positions matching TRBD2. This CDR3 is built from 14 residues. CDR1 is SGHRS, CDR2 YFSETQ, per germline. V shed 2 bases, J shed 8 bases, and the junction held 6 bases outside the gene matches. For the CDR3, the DNA is TGCGCCAGCAGCTTTAGCGGGGTTCGGGATGAGCAGTTCTTC. Protein sequence: CASSFSGVRDEQFF.

This clonotype has at least ten counts. For the CDR3, the DNA is TGTGCCAGCAGTTTATTGCCCCGGGATGCGGGTAGCTATGGCTACACCTTC. Protein sequence: CASSLLPRDAGSYGYTF. The chain recombines TRBV28 with TRBJ1-2; D not resolved. The V gene's germline CDR1 is MDHEN and CDR2 SYDVKM. Trimming stripped 1 base from V and 4 bases from J, with 19 bases between. This CDR3 has 17 amino acids.

This clonotype was seen repeatedly, ten times or more. The chain links TRBV5-4 to TRBJ1-6; TRBD1 aligns across 7 bases. Per the germline V gene, CDR1 is SGHNT and CDR2 is YYREEE (reference sequence). J was trimmed by 7 bases and V by 0 bases; bases with no gene match: 1. CDR3 length equals 14 residues. The CDR3 loop reads CASSLEQGNSPLHF. The CDR3 bases are TGTGCCAGCAGCTTGGAACAGGGGAATTCACCCCTCCACTTT.

This clonotype has ten or more counts. The chain uses TRBV5-5 and TRBJ1-6, with D hard to call. The CDR3 consists of 12 residues. V lost 4 bases to trimming and J lost 6 bases, with 5 bases between them. Per germline, CDR1 SGHKS and CDR2 YYEKEE (reference sequence). The chain's CDR3 is CASSTVNSPLHF. The CDR3 region has the DNA TGTGCCAGCAGCACGGTTAATTCACCCCTCCACTTT.

The table lists this clonotype with many counts. This chain links TRBV20-1 with TRBJ1-1; D remains ambiguous. The CDR3 sequence is 12 residues long. Germline V gene sequence: CDR1 DFQATT, CDR2 SNEGSKA (reference sequence). V was clipped by 3 bases and J by 10 bases, with 15 bases between them. The CDR3: CSASTSRFGAFF. For the CDR3, the DNA is TGCAGTGCTAGTACGTCCAGGTTTGGAGCTTTCTTT.

V is TRBV3-1 and J is TRBJ1-2, with TRBD1 matching over 9 bases. This CDR3 is 16 amino acids long. V lost 3 bases, J lost 1 base, and 6 bases stayed unmatched. Germline lookup yields CDR1 LGHDT and CDR2 YNNKEL (reference sequence). The CDR3 nucleotides read TGTGCCAGCAGCCAGGGGGACAGGGTAGATAACTATGGCTACACCTTC. Its translation is CASSQGDRVDNYGYTF.

The table lists this clonotype with many counts. This rearrangement joins TRBV9 to TRBJ2-3; D possibly corresponds to TRBD1 (7 bases). The V gene lost 4 bases and the J gene lost 3 bases, with 18 bases spanning the gap. This CDR3 has 16 amino acids. CDR1 SGDLS and CDR2 YYNGEE come from the germline V gene. CDR3 sequence reads: CASSPQGGRPTDTQYF. For the CDR3, the DNA is TGTGCCAGCAGCCCCCAGGGGGGCCGCCCGACAGATACGCAGTATTTT.

In DNA, the CDR3 is TGTGCCAGCAGTAGGACCCAGCCGAACACCGGGGAGCTGTTTTTT. It is translated as CASSRTQPNTGELFF. This sequence joins TRBV6-2 or TRBV6-3 and TRBJ2-2, with D uncertain. Germline CDR1 is MNHEY and CDR2 is SVGEGT. The CDR3 totals 15 residues. The V and J ends lost 5 bases and 0 bases respectively, with 10 bases between them.

This clonotype was found once. The J gene is TRBJ1-4, the V gene TRBV2; D may be TRBD1 (6 bases). Deletions cut 5 bases from V and 5 bases from J, with 12 bases between. The CDR3 covers 14 residues. Germline V gene sequence: CDR1 SNHLY, CDR2 FYNNEI. The DNA of the CDR3 is TGTGCCAGCAGTTGGGACACGGGCAATGAAAAACTGTTTTTT. It specifies CASSWDTGNEKLFF.

This clonotype was counted many times. The chain uses TRBV6-2 or TRBV6-3 and TRBJ2-7; a weak D match, TRBD2 (6 bases). This CDR3 spans 14 amino acids. V dropped 5 bases and J dropped 2 bases, with 13 bases sitting between them. CDR1 is MNHEY and CDR2 is SVGEGT in the germline V gene. The CDR3 loop reads CASSDRLETYEQYF. CDR3 nucleotides: TGTGCCAGCAGTGACCGACTAGAGACCTACGAGCAGTACTTC.

This clonotype showed up just a few times. The V call is TRBV5-1, the J call TRBJ2-1, with 7 bases fitting TRBD2. J gave up 8 bases and V 3 bases, and 11 bases lay outside the gene matches. This CDR3 contains 15 residues. The germline CDR1 and CDR2 sequences are SGHRS and YFSETQ. The CDR3, as DNA: TGCGCCAGCAGCTCCCGGGACTACCCTACATATGAGCAGTTCTTC. This codes for CASSSRDYPTYEQFF. Combining the CDR3 with reference TRBV5-1 and TRBJ2-1 gives the whole variable domain KAGVTQTPRYLIKTRGQQVTLSCSPISGHRSVSWYQQTPGQGLQFLFEYFSETQRNKGNFPGRFSGRQFSNSRSEMNVSTLELGDSALYLCASSSRDYPTYEQFFGPGTRLTVL.